The 18 T cell receptor beta chains in this list originate from one sample, sequenced in a study of cytotoxic CD8 clonotypes in ibrutinib-treated CLL. Generated by immunoSEQ multiplex PCR, the TCRdb table keeps only in-frame clones and is missing some. The table lists more than 200,000 clones, around 70% of them singletons. The sample here was PBMCs, taken after 24 months of ibrutinib treatment. Receptors were obtained from a human donor with chronic lymphocytic leukemia.

This clone was detected only a few times. This chain uses TRBV6-6 with TRBJ2-3, with D hard to call. V lost 4 bases to trimming and J lost 4 bases, with 12 bases between them. Germline V gene data show CDR1 as MNHNY and CDR2 as SVGAGI (reference sequence). The CDR3 consists of 14 residues. The CDR3 is CASSFRAGPDTQYF. CDR3 in DNA: TGTGCCAGCAGTTTTCGTGCAGGCCCAGATACGCAGTATTTT.

The V gene is TRBV29-1, the J gene TRBJ2-3; 9 bases agree with TRBD1. The trim removed 8 bases at V and 4 bases at J, leaving 7 bases unmatched. Germline assignment: CDR1 SQVTM and CDR2 ANQGSEA. The CDR3 sequence is 13 residues long. CDR3 sequence: CSIGQGRADTQYF. The CDR3 nucleotides read TGCAGCATCGGACAGGGGCGGGCAGATACGCAGTATTTT.

J is TRBJ2-1 and V is TRBV6-5; D may correspond to TRBD1 or TRBD2 (5 bases each). The CDR3 is 12 amino acids. The germline V gene encodes CDR1 MNHEY and CDR2 SVGAGI. Trimming removed 8 bases at V and 10 bases at J, with 15 bases between. CDR3 nucleotides: TGTGCCAGCCGGGGACCGGGGCCGGAGCAGTTCTTC. Amino acids: CASRGPGPEQFF.

CDR3 residues: CAWSVRGQGTEAFF. CDR3 sequence (DNA): TGTGCCTGGAGTGTACGTGGACAGGGCACTGAAGCTTTCTTT. This chain joins TRBV30 and TRBJ1-1; 8 nucleotides line up with TRBD1. Looked up from germline, CDR1 is GTSNPN and CDR2 is SVGIG (reference sequence). This CDR3 is 14 amino acids long. J was trimmed by 4 bases and V by 0 bases; bases with no gene match: 4. Drawing the rest from reference TRBV30 and TRBJ1-1, the complete variable domain is SQTIHQWPATLVQPVGSPLSLECTVEGTSNPNLYWYRQAAGRGLQLLFYSVGIGQISSEVPQNLSASRPQDRQFILSSKKLLLSDSGFYLCAWSVRGQGTEAFFGQGTRLTVV.

V gene TRBV12-2 combines with J gene TRBJ2-3; the D segment call TRBD1 is taken from the table without a DNA check. TRBV12-2 is marked as a pseudogene. CDR3 size: 17 residues. The CDR3 region is CASRLVTGDFVTDTQYF. The CDR3, as DNA: TGTGCAAGTCGCTTAGTCACAGGGGATTTCGTCACAGATACGCAGTATTTT.

This chain links TRBV29-1 with TRBJ2-5; the D is unclear. Deletions cut 2 bases from V and 3 bases from J, with 1 base between. CDR3 length: 10 residues. In germline, CDR1 is SQVTM, CDR2 ANQGSEA. As DNA, the CDR3 is TGCAGCGTTGAAAAAGAGACCCAGTACTTC. Protein: CSVEKETQYF.

The rearrangement links TRBV29-1 to TRBJ2-3, with 8 bases matching TRBD1. With 7 bases clipped from V and 6 bases from J, the junction kept 15 bases outside the gene matches. The CDR3 contains 15 residues. Germline values: CDR1 SQVTM, CDR2 ANQGSEA. The CDR3 reads CSGGTGTGSTDTQYF. In DNA form, the CDR3 reads TGCAGCGGCGGGACCGGGACAGGCTCAACTGATACGCAGTATTTT.

The chain couples TRBV28 to TRBJ1-2; D gene unclear. Germline CDR1 MDHEN, CDR2 SYDVKM. Between the trimmed V and J ends, which lost 8 bases and 4 bases, there was a span of 8 bases. This CDR3 spans 11 amino acids. CDR3 sequence reads: CASETFYGYTF. The DNA of the CDR3 is TGTGCCAGCGAGACATTCTATGGCTACACCTTC.

In DNA form, the CDR3 reads TGTGCCAGCAGCCTTTCGGGACTCCCGCTCCAGCCCCAGCATTTT. Amino acids: CASSLSGLPLQPQHF. The chain carries TRBV9 and TRBJ1-5; D possibly corresponds to TRBD1 (5 bases). The CDR3 is made up of 15 amino acids. V was trimmed by 4 bases and J by 7 bases, leaving 18 bases between them. Germline loops: CDR1 SGDLS, CDR2 YYNGEE.

In this sample, this clone turned up a few times. The J gene is TRBJ2-3, the V gene TRBV5-8; 14 positions agree with TRBD2. V shed 4 bases and J 6 bases; nucleotides not matched to a gene: 4. This CDR3 has 15 amino acids. Germline V gene sequence: CDR1 SGHTS, CDR2 YDEGEE. The CDR3 reads CASSAGLAGVDTQYF. The CDR3 nucleotides are TGTGCCAGCAGCGCGGGACTAGCGGGAGTGGATACGCAGTATTTT.

In its sample, this clone was seen a few times. The limits of the CDR3 on the DNA are not certain, so only TCRdb's listed CDR3 is given. The chain employs TRBV13 and TRBJ2-7; the table calls TRBD1, which could not be checked here. Per germline, CDR1 PRHDT and CDR2 FYEKMQ (reference sequence). The CDR3 is 19 amino acids in total, end residues counted. The CDR3 loop is CASSLWGSVRGQGKGEQYF.

The V gene is TRBV6-5, the J gene TRBJ2-1; tentatively, D is TRBD2 (5 bases). Germline-derived CDR1 and CDR2 are MNHEY and SVGAGI. The V and J ends lost 2 bases and 10 bases respectively, with 12 bases between them. The CDR3 runs 13 residues. CDR3 residues: CASSYGSGLEQFF. The CDR3 DNA reads as TGTGCCAGCAGTTACGGATCGGGATTAGAGCAGTTCTTC.

The chain carries TRBV2 and TRBJ2-1; 7 bases are shared with TRBD1. The trim removed 10 bases at V and 3 bases at J, leaving 9 bases unmatched. CDR3 length equals 14 residues. In germline, CDR1 is SNHLY, CDR2 FYNNEI. The CDR3 nucleotides read TGTGCCAACACGGACAGGTGGGGCTACAATGAGCAGTTCTTC. Protein sequence: CANTDRWGYNEQFF.

In this sample, this clone turned up once. The chain has TRBV6-6 and TRBJ1-1; D ambiguous. V was cut by 11 bases and J by 0 bases, with 10 bases left in between. CDR1 is MNHNY and CDR2 is SVGAGI in the germline V gene (reference sequence). The CDR3 totals 12 residues. CDR3 sequence: CAGRNMNTEAFF. The CDR3 DNA reads TGTGCCGGACGTAATATGAACACTGAAGCTTTCTTT.

The chain employs TRBV27 and TRBJ2-2, with 8 bases lining up with TRBD1. This CDR3 contains 17 residues. V shed 5 bases and J 6 bases; nucleotides not matched to a gene: 14. Germline V gene lookup returns CDR1 MNHEY and CDR2 SMNVEV (reference sequence). The CDR3 bases are TGTGCCAGCAGTCCCCAAGGGACAGGAAGGGTGGCCGGGGAGCTGTTTTTT. Amino acid sequence: CASSPQGTGRVAGELFF.

The rearrangement joins TRBV30 to TRBJ2-2; D call uncertain. CDR3 size: 13 residues. CDR1 GTSNPN and CDR2 SVGIG come from the germline V gene (reference sequence). V was cut by 4 bases and J by 5 bases, with 11 bases left in between. The CDR3 sequence is CAWNRLWTGELFF. CDR3 in DNA: TGTGCCTGGAATCGGTTGTGGACCGGGGAGCTGTTTTTT.

The chain carries TRBV5-4 and TRBJ2-3; 11 nucleotides line up with TRBD2. The CDR3 is 17 residues long. Germline assignment: CDR1 SGHNT and CDR2 YYREEE (reference sequence). J was trimmed by 4 bases and V by 0 bases; bases with no gene match: 7. The CDR3 sequence is CASSLVAGGPPADTQYF. The DNA for the CDR3 is TGTGCCAGCAGCTTGGTAGCGGGAGGGCCTCCTGCAGATACGCAGTATTTT.

The chain combines TRBV4-3 with TRBJ2-2; 7 positions agree with TRBD1. The germline CDR1 and CDR2 sequences are LGHNA and YSLEER. V shed 0 bases, J shed 8 bases, and the junction held 18 bases outside the gene matches. The CDR3 extends over 19 amino acids. CDR3 in amino acids: CASSQETIPGGNAWGELFF. In nucleotides, the CDR3 is TGCGCCAGCAGCCAAGAGACGATACCAGGGGGAAATGCCTGGGGGGAGCTGTTTTTT.